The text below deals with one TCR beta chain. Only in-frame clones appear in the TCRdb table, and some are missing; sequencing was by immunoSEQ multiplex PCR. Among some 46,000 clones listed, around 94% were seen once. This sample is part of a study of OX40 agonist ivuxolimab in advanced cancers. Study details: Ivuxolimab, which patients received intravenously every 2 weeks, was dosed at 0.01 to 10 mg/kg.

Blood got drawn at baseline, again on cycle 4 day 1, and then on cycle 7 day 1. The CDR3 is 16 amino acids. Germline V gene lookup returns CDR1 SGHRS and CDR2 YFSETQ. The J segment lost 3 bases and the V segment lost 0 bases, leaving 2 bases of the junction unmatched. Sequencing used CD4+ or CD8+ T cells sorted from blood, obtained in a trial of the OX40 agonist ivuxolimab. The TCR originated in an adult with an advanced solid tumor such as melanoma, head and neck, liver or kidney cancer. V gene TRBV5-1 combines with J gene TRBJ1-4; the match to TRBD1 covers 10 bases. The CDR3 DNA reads TGCGCCAGCAGCTTGGGGACAGGGGGTTCTAATGAAAAACTGTTTTTT. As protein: CASSLGTGGSNEKLFF.